This TCR beta chain is from a study of T cells after yellow fever vaccination. General study findings and limits: Clones from primary vaccination mostly reappeared after the booster (96% CD4, under 90% CD8).

There are 17 residues in the CDR3. Germline CDR1 is MGHRA and CDR2 is YSYEKL. J lost 6 bases, V lost 2 bases, and 13 bases had no gene match. Notes on this clonotype: Its target is not known.

TCRdb reprocessed the 5' RACE reads with MiXCR, giving one entry per CDR3 protein. The sample carries around 320,000 distinct CDR3 sequences, around 4.5% recorded once. The chain recombines TRBV4-1 with TRBJ2-1; 7 positions agree with TRBD1. The sample here was PBMCs, taken 15 days after the yellow fever booster vaccination. The sequence was obtained from a man between 18 and 35 years old who received the YFV17D yellow fever vaccine. CDR3 protein: CASSQTRNRGEGNEQFF. DNA for the CDR3: TGCGCCAGCAGCCAAACGCGAAACAGGGGTGAGGGCAATGAGCAGTTCTTC.